These 9 T cell receptor beta chains were all obtained from the same sample, sequenced in a study of cytomegalovirus exposure and HLA in healthy donors (TCRdb year 2017). Library prep was done by the immunoSEQ multiplex PCR assay. Not all clones reach the TCRdb copy of this immuneACCESS table, which keeps in-frame sequences only. Checked studies attribute under half of the gap to unresolved V genes and leave the rest unexplained. The sample data list some 150,000 clones, and about 94% of these were observed just once. Together, the top ten hold over 1.5% of the sample. The sample taken for sequencing was PBMCs. The receptors were gathered from a man younger than 35 in good health and CMV-seropositive.

V gene TRBV5-1 combines with J gene TRBJ2-1; 8 positions agree with TRBD2. V lost 4 bases, J lost 5 bases, and 14 bases stayed unmatched. CDR1 is SGHRS, CDR2 YFSETQ, per germline. The length of the CDR3 is 17 residues. The CDR3 here is CASSVPGLEALNNEQFF. CDR3 sequence (DNA): TGCGCCAGCAGCGTACCGGGACTAGAGGCTCTTAACAATGAGCAGTTCTTC.

The chain is built from TRBV2 and TRBJ2-7; 9 nucleotides line up with TRBD2. CDR3 length: 13 amino acids. J was trimmed by 3 bases and V by 5 bases; bases with no gene match: 2. CDR1 SNHLY and CDR2 FYNNEI come from the germline V gene. The CDR3 DNA sequence: TGTGCCAGCAGTCGACTAGCGGACTACGAGCAGTACTTC. Translating gives CASSRLADYEQYF.

The rearrangement joins TRBV5-1 to TRBJ1-6; 10 bases fit TRBD1. With 2 bases clipped from V and 5 bases from J, the junction kept 1 base outside the gene matches. Germline V CDR1 and CDR2: SGHRS, YFSETQ. The CDR3 consists of 15 residues. CDR3 DNA sequence: TGCGCCAGCAGCTTCGGGACAGGGGATAATTCACCCCTCCACTTT. The encoded protein is CASSFGTGDNSPLHF.

This chain connects TRBV6-1 to TRBJ1-1, with 8 bases lining up with TRBD1. The CDR3 runs 12 residues. CDR1 and CDR2 from the germline V gene are MNHNS and SASEGT. Trimming at V came to 5 bases and at J to 8 bases, leaving 4 bases not matched to a gene. The CDR3: CASSFTGGEAFF. The CDR3 DNA reads as TGTGCCAGCAGTTTCACAGGGGGAGAAGCTTTCTTT.

The CDR3 is CASSFGRVGEQFF. CDR3 in DNA: TGTGCCAGCAGCTTCGGCAGGGTGGGTGAGCAGTTCTTC. The rearrangement uses TRBV5-5 and TRBJ2-1; possible D gene TRBD1, 5 bases. The V and J ends lost 2 bases and 9 bases respectively, with 12 bases between them. This CDR3 comprises 13 residues. Germline values: CDR1 SGHKS, CDR2 YYEKEE (reference sequence). Using reference TRBV5-5 and TRBJ2-1 for the parts outside the CDR3, the full variable domain is DAGVTQSPTHLIKTRGQQVTLRCSPISGHKSVSWYQQVLGQGPQFIFQYYEKEERGRGNFPDRFSARQFPNYSSELNVNALLLGDSALYLCASSFGRVGEQFFGPGTRLTVL.

The rearrangement links TRBV15 to TRBJ2-1; weak D call: TRBD2 (5 bases). This CDR3 spans 17 amino acids. Deletions cut 1 base from V and 8 bases from J, with 21 bases between. The germline gives CDR1 LNHNV, CDR2 YYDKDF (reference sequence). The DNA for the CDR3 is TGTGCCACCAGCAGAGGGACCACTAGGGTTGGAATTGATGAGCAGTTCTTC. Amino acid sequence: CATSRGTTRVGIDEQFF.

This rearrangement joins TRBV28 to TRBJ1-5; no reliable D call. CDR1 is MDHEN and CDR2 is SYDVKM in the germline V gene. The V gene lost 5 bases and the J gene lost 0 bases, with 11 bases spanning the gap. This CDR3 is built from 15 residues. The CDR3 DNA sequence: TGTGCCAGCAGTGGCCGGCGGTATAGCAATCAGCCCCAGCATTTT. Protein: CASSGRRYSNQPQHF. Combining the CDR3 with reference TRBV28 and TRBJ1-5 gives the whole variable domain DVKVTQSSRYLVKRTGEKVFLECVQDMDHENMFWYRQDPGLGLRLIYFSYDVKMKEKGDIPEGYSVSREKKERFSLILESASTNQTSMYLCASSGRRYSNQPQHFGDGTRLSIL.

The rearrangement joins TRBV7-7 to TRBJ2-5; D remains unclear. Trimming left V 2 bases short and J 2 bases short, with 12 bases between. The germline V gene has CDR1 SSHAT and CDR2 FNYEAQ (reference sequence). The CDR3 is 15 amino acids. CDR3 region: CASSLRWANQETQYF. CDR3 in DNA: TGTGCCAGCAGCTTAAGGTGGGCGAATCAAGAGACCCAGTACTTC.

Concerning this clone: Other DNA sequences within the sample encode an identical CDR3. The chain recombines TRBV7-9 with TRBJ1-2; D is undetermined. Germline CDR1 is SEHNR and CDR2 is FQNEAQ (reference sequence). CDR3 length equals 13 residues. The germline V and J ends were trimmed by 2 bases and 2 bases, with 6 bases remaining between them. The CDR3 here is CASSLRGNYGYTF. The CDR3 nucleotides are TGTGCCAGCAGCTTACGCGGAAACTATGGCTACACCTTC.